This entry lists 18 T cell receptor beta chains sequenced from one sample in a study of monozygotic twins with inflammatory bowel disease. From the 5' RACE reads, TCRdb lists one entry per CDR3 protein and no DNA. The sample data list approximately 400,000 distinct CDR3 sequences. Sequencing was done on a sample of blood. The receptors stem from a human donor with ulcerative colitis or Crohn's disease, or a healthy co-twin of an affected twin (not recorded which).

V usage is TRBV5-1 and J usage is TRBJ2-2. The CDR3 runs 14 residues. Looked up from germline, CDR1 is SGHRS and CDR2 is YFSETQ. CDR3 amino acids: CASSQEGNTGELFF.

The V call is TRBV12-5, the J call TRBJ2-7; the D call of TRBD2 rests on TCRdb alone, since no DNA is present to check it. CDR3 length: 15 amino acids. Germline V gene sequence: CDR1 LGHNT, CDR2 FRNRAP. CDR3 loop: CASGLTSGGAYEQYF.

This CDR3 reads CASILAHARDYTF. The V and J genes are TRBV2 and TRBJ1-2. Per the germline V gene, CDR1 is SNHLY and CDR2 is FYNNEI. The CDR3 sequence is 13 residues long.

The chain has TRBV5-1 and TRBJ2-1; TCRdb selects TRBD1, and the lack of DNA leaves this call unchecked. The CDR3 contains 18 residues. The V gene's germline CDR1 is SGHRS and CDR2 YFSETQ. The CDR3 sequence: CASSLVIHGTGNYNEQFF.

This chain joins TRBV7-2 and TRBJ2-3; TCRdb's D call of TRBD2 is untestable without DNA. The CDR3 length is 15 residues. CDR1 and CDR2 from the germline V gene are SGHTA and FQGNSA. CDR3 protein: CASSLGLRARDTQYF. Together with reference TRBV7-2 and TRBJ2-3, the CDR3 gives the full variable domain: GAGVSQSPSNKVTEKGKDVELRCDPISGHTALYWYRQSLGQGLEFLIYFQGNSAPDKSGLPSDRFSAERTGGSVSTLTIQRTQQEDSAVYLCASSLGLRARDTQYFGPGTRLTVL.

The J gene is TRBJ1-3, the V gene TRBV5-1. The CDR3 runs 15 residues. Germline values: CDR1 SGHRS, CDR2 YFSETQ. CDR3 sequence reads: CASSLERSSGNTIYF.

The chain employs TRBV20-1 and TRBJ2-5; TCRdb gives TRBD2 as the D gene, but with no DNA this cannot be confirmed. The CDR3 has 16 amino acids. Germline lookup yields CDR1 DFQATT and CDR2 SNEGSKA (reference sequence). The CDR3 spells CSAPLSSGRIQETQYF.

The V call is TRBV9, the J call TRBJ2-7; checking the TCRdb D call of TRBD1 is not possible without DNA. The CDR3 contains 14 residues. The V gene's germline CDR1 is SGDLS and CDR2 YYNGEE. CDR3: CASSPGGDGYEQYF. The full variable domain, with the rest looked up from reference TRBV9 and TRBJ2-7, is DSGVTQTPKHLITATGQRVTLRCSPRSGDLSVYWYQQSLDQGLQFLIQYYNGEERAKGNILERFSAQQFPDLHSELNLSSLELGDSALYFCASSPGGDGYEQYFGPGTRLTVT.

The genes are TRBV3-1 and TRBJ1-3; TCRdb outputs TRBD1, but without DNA this stays unchecked. The CDR3 is 20 residues long. CDR1 is LGHDT and CDR2 is YNNKEL in the germline V gene (reference sequence). CDR3 in amino acids: CASSQDLSNMDTYSGNTIYF.

The rearrangement uses TRBV12-3 or TRBV12-4 and TRBJ2-7; there is no DNA to check the TCRdb D call of TRBD1. This CDR3 spans 14 amino acids. The CDR3 sequence is CASSLQGASYEQYF.

The J gene is TRBJ2-2, the V gene TRBV12-3 or TRBV12-4; lacking DNA, the TRBD1 call made by TCRdb goes unchecked. The CDR3 contains 16 residues. The CDR3 region is CASTPVTGADTGELFF.

The V call is TRBV4-2, the J call TRBJ1-4. This CDR3 spans 14 amino acids. The V gene's germline CDR1 is LGHNA and CDR2 YNFKEQ. The CDR3 here is CASSQAFSEEKLFF.

V gene TRBV5-4 combines with J gene TRBJ1-1. In germline, CDR1 is SGHNT, CDR2 YYREEE (reference sequence). The CDR3 is 15 residues long. This CDR3 reads CASSLAQRPNTEAFF.

The V and J genes are TRBV2 and TRBJ2-5. The CDR3 spans 15 residues. CDR1 is SNHLY, CDR2 FYNNEI, per germline. The chain's CDR3 is CASSERFVRRETQYF.

This sequence joins TRBV4-2 and TRBJ2-3; TCRdb calls TRBD2, which cannot be checked without DNA. CDR1 LGHNA and CDR2 YNFKEQ come from the germline V gene. The CDR3 runs 19 residues. The CDR3 region is CASRRTSGGALGGTDTQYF.

The chain links TRBV7-9 to TRBJ2-3; TCRdb gives TRBD1 as the D gene, but with no DNA this cannot be confirmed. CDR3 length: 16 amino acids. Germline CDR1 is SEHNR and CDR2 is FQNEAQ (reference sequence). This CDR3 reads CASSADRSKNTDTQYF.

The chain uses TRBV27 and TRBJ2-3. The CDR3 is made up of 13 amino acids. The germline gives CDR1 MNHEY, CDR2 SMNVEV (reference sequence). The CDR3 loop reads CASSLWATDTQYF.

The V and J genes are TRBV7-9 and TRBJ2-2; TCRdb picks TRBD1, but there is no DNA to check that call. The germline gives CDR1 SEHNR, CDR2 FQNEAQ (reference sequence). This CDR3 is built from 14 residues. The CDR3 protein is CASSPVGGTGELFF.